This T cell receptor (beta chain) stems from a study of control samples from healthy donors and cancer patients. CDR3 length: 11 residues. Germline CDR1 MDHEN, CDR2 SYDVKM. Trimming cost V 1 base and J 11 bases, with 8 bases left between them. Clones were sequenced by immunoSEQ multiplex PCR, and TCRdb holds only the in-frame ones, with some missing. The data contain 95,000 to 100,000 clones, 75% to 90% of them singletons. The sequencing sample was made of blood. The clonotype originates from a man aged 30-40 years in good health. This chain connects TRBV28 to TRBJ1-1, with D uncertain. The CDR3 here is CASSLSVAAFF. Written as DNA, the CDR3 is TGTGCCAGCAGTTTATCCGTGGCGGCTTTCTTT.